The 17 T cell receptor beta chains reported below all come from one sample, sequenced in a study of shared clonotypes between healthy human individuals. TCRdb keeps only in-frame clones here, not all; method: immunoSEQ multiplex PCR. The sample yields about 1 million clones, about 74% seen once. Sequencing used memory CD4+ T cells sorted from blood. As for subset: CD45RA-negative fraction. The source of these receptors is a young man in good health.

This clone was counted a few times. V usage is TRBV10-3 and J usage is TRBJ2-3; no clear D. The CDR3 has 13 amino acids. In germline, CDR1 is ENHRY, CDR2 SYGVKD. The V end was cut by 3 bases, the J end by 6 bases, with 10 bases between. The CDR3 here is CAISENPSDTQYF. The CDR3 coding sequence is TGTGCCATCAGTGAAAACCCCTCGGATACGCAGTATTTT.

CDR3 sequence: CASKDIKNIQYF. CDR3 in DNA: TGTGCCAGCAAGGATATCAAAAACATTCAGTACTTC. The chain uses TRBV6-6 and TRBJ2-4; no firm D call. This CDR3 contains 12 residues. Germline V CDR1 and CDR2: MNHNY, SVGAGI (reference sequence). Trimming took 7 bases from V and 3 from J, leaving 7 bases between them.

The chain combines TRBV7-6 with TRBJ2-7, with 7 positions matching TRBD1. The CDR3 loop spans 14 amino acids. CDR1 is SGHVS and CDR2 is FNYEAQ in the germline V gene. With 5 bases clipped from V and 2 bases from J, the junction kept 6 bases outside the gene matches. CDR3 in DNA: TGTGCCAGCAGCGTCACCGGGACAGCCTACGAGCAGTACTTC. The encoded protein is CASSVTGTAYEQYF.

The chain has TRBV6-6 and TRBJ1-1; D gene unclear. Germline loops: CDR1 MNHNY, CDR2 SVGAGI (reference sequence). CDR3 length equals 11 residues. Trimming took off 6 bases at V and 10 bases at J, with 12 bases between the two ends. CDR3 region: CASRQDYGAFF. In nucleotides, the CDR3 is TGTGCCAGCAGGCAGGATTACGGAGCTTTCTTT.

The CDR3 nucleotides are TGCGCCAGCAGGGGGACTAGCGGGAGGAGCACAGATACGCAGTATTTT. It specifies CASRGTSGRSTDTQYF. The gene calls are TRBV10-2 and TRBJ2-3; 15 nucleotides align to TRBD2. Unmatched junction bases numbered 1, after V lost 6 bases and J lost 0 bases. The germline gives CDR1 WSHSY, CDR2 SAAADI. CDR3 length: 16 amino acids.

V and J are TRBV5-1 and TRBJ2-2, with D uncertain. Germline V gene lookup returns CDR1 SGHRS and CDR2 YFSETQ. V lost 2 bases and J 5 bases, leaving 7 bases between the germline ends. The CDR3 length is 13 residues. CDR3 DNA sequence: TGCGCCAGCAGCTTAAGCCAAACCGGGGAGCTGTTTTTT. It codes for CASSLSQTGELFF.

V usage is TRBV4-1 and J usage is TRBJ1-5, with D unclear. Germline CDR1 reads MGHRA; CDR2 reads YSYEKL. The V gene lost 4 bases and the J gene lost 2 bases, with 12 bases spanning the gap. CDR3 size: 15 residues. The CDR3 loop reads CASSPMPGGNQPQHF. CDR3 DNA sequence: TGCGCCAGCAGCCCGATGCCGGGAGGCAATCAGCCCCAGCATTTT.

The J gene is TRBJ1-4, the V gene TRBV6-1, with 7 bases matching TRBD1. The CDR3 extends over 15 amino acids. Germline CDR1 MNHNS, CDR2 SASEGT. Trimming cost V 6 bases and J 3 bases; bases outside gene matches: 7. The CDR3 loop is CASRDTGVANEKLFF. DNA for the CDR3: TGTGCCAGCAGGGATACAGGGGTAGCTAATGAAAAACTGTTTTTT.

The chain is built from TRBV7-2 and TRBJ1-1; weak D call: TRBD1 (5 bases). Trimming took off 1 base at V and 0 bases at J, with 12 bases between the two ends. Germline V lookup: CDR1 SGHTA, CDR2 FQGNSA. The CDR3 runs to 16 residues. CDR3 protein: CASSLEGRGMNTEAFF. As DNA, the CDR3 is TGTGCCAGCAGCTTAGAAGGCCGGGGGATGAACACTGAAGCTTTCTTT. Together with reference TRBV7-2 and TRBJ1-1, the CDR3 gives the full variable domain: GAGVSQSPSNKVTEKGKDVELRCDPISGHTALYWYRQSLGQGLEFLIYFQGNSAPDKSGLPSDRFSAERTGGSVSTLTIQRTQQEDSAVYLCASSLEGRGMNTEAFFGQGTRLTVV.

This chain joins TRBV6-5 and TRBJ2-5; D not certain. CDR1 and CDR2 from the germline V gene are MNHEY and SVGAGI. The CDR3 totals 13 residues. V shed 2 bases and J shed 5 bases, with 9 bases lying between them. CDR3 protein: CASSYPGWETQYF. As DNA, the CDR3 is TGTGCCAGCAGTTACCCAGGCTGGGAGACCCAGTACTTC.

The rearrangement joins TRBV15 to TRBJ1-1, with a weak D call TRBD1 (5 bases). This CDR3 contains 13 residues. Germline V lookup: CDR1 LNHNV, CDR2 YYDKDF (reference sequence). Trimming took off 8 bases at V and 3 bases at J, with 13 bases between the two ends. CDR3 loop: CATSLKGDTEAFF. CDR3 sequence (DNA): TGTGCCACCTCTCTTAAAGGGGACACTGAAGCTTTCTTT. Looking up the rest from reference TRBV15 and TRBJ1-1 gives the full variable domain: DAMVIQNPRYQVTQFGKPVTLSCSQTLNHNVMYWYQQKSSQAPKLLFHYYDKDFNNEADTPDNFQSRRPNTSFCFLDIRSPGLGDTAMYLCATSLKGDTEAFFGQGTRLTVV.

The chain joins TRBV5-1 to TRBJ2-7; perhaps TRBD2 as D (6 bases). CDR1 is SGHRS, CDR2 YFSETQ, per germline. Deletions cut 2 bases from V and 3 bases from J, with 9 bases between. The CDR3 covers 13 residues. CDR3 residues: CASSFSGFYEQYF. Here the CDR3 DNA reads TGCGCCAGCAGCTTCAGCGGGTTCTACGAGCAGTACTTC.

The CDR3 region is CASSLLTGGYEKLFF. CDR3 coding DNA: TGTGCCAGCAGCTTACTGACAGGGGGCTATGAAAAACTGTTTTTT. The chain links TRBV7-9 to TRBJ1-4; TRBD1 agrees at 10 bases. V dropped 2 bases and J dropped 6; count of bases not matched to a gene: 3. Germline-derived CDR1 and CDR2 are SEHNR and FQNEAQ (reference sequence). The CDR3 extends over 15 amino acids.

This rearrangement joins TRBV5-6 to TRBJ1-1; D is ambiguous. Germline loops: CDR1 SGHDT, CDR2 YYEEEE. The length of the CDR3 is 14 residues. V was cut by 1 base and J by 0 bases, with 7 bases left in between. This chain's CDR3 is CASSLFSVNTEAFF. CDR3 DNA: TGTGCCAGCAGCTTGTTCAGCGTGAACACTGAAGCTTTCTTT.

This clone was seen once. The chain's CDR3 is CASSPDGVKGVGKLFF. CDR3 bases: TGTGCCAGCAGCCCAGATGGCGTGAAAGGTGTCGGTAAACTGTTTTTT. The gene calls are TRBV7-9 and TRBJ1-4; no reliable D call. The CDR3 covers 16 residues. Trimming took 5 bases from V and 11 from J, leaving 24 bases between them. Germline CDR1 is SEHNR and CDR2 is FQNEAQ (reference sequence).

About this clone: The same CDR3 is also encoded by other DNA sequences in this sample. The chain recombines TRBV5-4 with TRBJ2-3; D remains ambiguous. The CDR3 contains 11 residues. V gave up 2 bases and J gave up 9 bases, with 7 bases separating them. Per the germline V gene, CDR1 is SGHNT and CDR2 is YYREEE (reference sequence). CDR3 protein: CASSFLDTQYF. The CDR3 coding sequence is TGTGCCAGCAGCTTTCTAGACACGCAGTATTTT.

J is TRBJ1-3 and V is TRBV15; D is perhaps TRBD1 (5 bases). V lost 0 bases and J lost 3, with 12 bases in between. Germline CDR1 and CDR2: LNHNV and YYDKDF (reference sequence). This CDR3 has 16 amino acids. For the CDR3, the DNA is TGTGCCACCAGCAGAGATCCGGGGGGAGGTGGAAACACCATATATTTT. Translation: CATSRDPGGGGNTIYF.